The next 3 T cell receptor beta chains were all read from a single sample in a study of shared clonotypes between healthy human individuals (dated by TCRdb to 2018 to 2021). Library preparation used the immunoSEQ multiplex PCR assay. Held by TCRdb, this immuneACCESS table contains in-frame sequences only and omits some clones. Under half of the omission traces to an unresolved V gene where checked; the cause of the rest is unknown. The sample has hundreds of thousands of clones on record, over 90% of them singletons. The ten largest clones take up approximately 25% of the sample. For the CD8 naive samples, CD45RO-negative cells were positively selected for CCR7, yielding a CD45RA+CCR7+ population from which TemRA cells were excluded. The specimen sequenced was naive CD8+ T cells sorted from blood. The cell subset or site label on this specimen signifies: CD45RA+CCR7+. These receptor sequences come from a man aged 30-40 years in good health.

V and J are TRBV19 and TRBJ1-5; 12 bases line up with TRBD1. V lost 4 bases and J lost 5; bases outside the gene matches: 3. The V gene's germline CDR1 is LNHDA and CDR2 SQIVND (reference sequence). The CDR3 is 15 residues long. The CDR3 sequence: CASSTGTGGDQPQHF. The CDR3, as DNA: TGTGCCAGTAGTACCGGGACAGGGGGCGATCAGCCCCAGCATTTT.

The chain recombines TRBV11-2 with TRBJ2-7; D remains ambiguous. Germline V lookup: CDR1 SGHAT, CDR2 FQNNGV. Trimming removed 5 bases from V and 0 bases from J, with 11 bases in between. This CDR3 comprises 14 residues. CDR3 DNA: TGTGCCAGCAGCCTCCCGCGGTACTCCTACGAGCAGTACTTC. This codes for CASSLPRYSYEQYF.

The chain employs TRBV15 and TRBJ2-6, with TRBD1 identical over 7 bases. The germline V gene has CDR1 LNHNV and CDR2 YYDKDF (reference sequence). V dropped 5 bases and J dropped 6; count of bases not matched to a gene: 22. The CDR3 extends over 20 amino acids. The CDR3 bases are TGTGCCACCAGCTCACGACCGGGACAGAGTCGCCTCCCTCTGGCCAACGTCCTGACTTTC. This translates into CATSSRPGQSRLPLANVLTF.